Below, 27 T cell receptor beta chains from the same sample are listed, as sequenced in a study of regulatory T cells in long-lasting Graves disease. Time point indicated: persistent/refractory GD, antithyroid drugs over 5 years with positive TRAb. The TCR library was made from RNA that had been extracted from PBMCs in TRIzol. Relying on iRepertoire HTBI primers and Arm-PCR of CDR3 regions, the team built TCR beta libraries. TCRdb re-called the multiplex PCR reads with MiXCR, one entry per CDR3 protein. Of roughly 400,000 distinct CDR3 sequences detected, around 20% appear once; the ten largest clones hold more than 20%. Sample: peripheral blood mononuclear cells (PBMCs), taken when the disease was refractory, from a patient treated with antithyroid drugs. The receptor set was obtained from a female donor with Graves disease.

The genes are TRBV6-2 or TRBV6-3 and TRBJ2-2, with 11 bases matching TRBD2. The germline V gene has CDR1 MNHEY and CDR2 SVGEGT. The CDR3 spans 18 residues. V trimming: 5 bases; J trimming: 3 bases; junction bases outside the gene matches: 11. CDR3 nucleotide sequence: TGTGCCAGCAGTCAAGACCTGGGACTAGCGGACCACACCGGGGAGCTGTTTTTT. This sequence encodes CASSQDLGLADHTGELFF.

Points on this clonotype: This may arise from a read error, as a much more abundant clone is one base away. This chain links TRBV6-9 with TRBJ2-7; perhaps TRBD2 as D (6 bases). Trimming cost V 3 bases and J 6 bases, with 15 bases left between them. There are 14 residues in the CDR3. Per the germline V gene, CDR1 is MNHGY and CDR2 is SVAAGI. The CDR3 is CASSYPLGGTEQYF. The CDR3 DNA reads as TGTGCCAGCAGTTACCCCCTTGGAGGGACCGAGCAGTACTTC.

In its sample, this clonotype was seen once. V is TRBV10-3 and J is TRBJ2-7; possibly TRBD1 for D (6 bases). Germline V CDR1 and CDR2: ENHRY, SYGVKD. V shed 7 bases and J shed 7 bases, with 17 bases lying between them. The CDR3 covers 13 residues. Here the CDR3 DNA reads TGTGCCATCAAGGAGCAGGGGTCGAGAGAGCAGTACTTC. Protein sequence: CAIKEQGSREQYF.

There are a few counts of this clonotype. The chain joins TRBV10-3 to TRBJ2-7; 7 bases fit TRBD2. The CDR3 is made up of 17 amino acids. J lost 2 bases, V lost 6 bases, and 16 bases had no gene match. Germline assignment: CDR1 ENHRY and CDR2 SYGVKD. In nucleotides, the CDR3 is TGTGCCATCAGGGGAGGGCAGGGCTCCGCCGGGCCCTACGAGCAGTACTTC. It encodes CAIRGGQGSAGPYEQYF.

The chain carries TRBV3-1 and TRBJ1-1; D unclear. V lost 1 base and J lost 11, with 20 bases in between. Germline assignment: CDR1 LGHDT and CDR2 YNNKEL (reference sequence). CDR3 length: 15 amino acids. The CDR3 nucleotides read TGTGCCAGCAGCCAAGCAGTCCCCCAGCACTTTGGGGCTTTCTTT. Amino acids: CASSQAVPQHFGAFF.

This clonotype has more than one count but fewer than ten. The rearrangement uses TRBV9 and TRBJ1-1; no reliable D call. Germline CDR1 is SGDLS and CDR2 is YYNGEE. CDR3 length: 16 amino acids. V was cut by 1 base and J by 1 base, with 14 bases left in between. The CDR3 coding sequence is TGTGCCAGCAGCGTAACATCTGACTTTCCGAACACTGAAGCTTTCTTT. It specifies CASSVTSDFPNTEAFF. Variable domain in full (rest from reference TRBV9 and TRBJ1-1): DSGVTQTPKHLITATGQRVTLRCSPRSGDLSVYWYQQSLDQGLQFLIQYYNGEERAKGNILERFSAQQFPDLHSELNLSSLELGDSALYFCASSVTSDFPNTEAFFGQGTRLTVV.

The V call is TRBV15, the J call TRBJ2-1; D gene unclear. CDR1 is LNHNV and CDR2 is YYDKDF in the germline V gene (reference sequence). This CDR3 is 13 amino acids long. V was trimmed by 8 bases and J by 7 bases, leaving 15 bases between them. CDR3 in DNA: TGTGCCACCGCTAGGTTGGCCAGAAATGAGCAGTTCTTC. Translating it yields CATARLARNEQFF.

In the case of this clonotype: This sequence may be a read error, since a much larger clone differs from it by one base. The CDR3 here is CASSPGAENTGAFF. Here the CDR3 DNA reads TGTGCCAGCTCACCCGGGGCAGAGAACACTGGAGCTTTCTTT. The chain recombines TRBV18 with TRBJ1-1, with D tentatively TRBD1 (5 bases). The CDR3 has 14 residues. Germline lookup yields CDR1 KGHSH and CDR2 LQKENI. Filled out from reference TRBV18 and TRBJ1-1, the complete variable domain reads NAGVMQNPRHLVRRRGQEARLRCSPMKGHSHVYWYRQLPEEGLKFMVYLQKENIIDESGMPKERFSAEFPKEGPSILRIQQVVRGDSAAYFCASSPGAENTGAFFGQGTRLTVV.

This clonotype was observed a few times. The chain joins TRBV7-2 to TRBJ1-5; D gene ambiguous. The CDR3 is made up of 15 amino acids. V lost 5 bases, J lost 0 bases, and 11 bases lay in between. Germline CDR1 SGHTA, CDR2 FQGNSA. Written as DNA, the CDR3 is TGTGCCAGCAGCCCGGGAGGGTCTAGCAATCAGCCCCAGCATTTT. This translates into CASSPGGSSNQPQHF.

In its sample, this clonotype was seen many times. The chain combines TRBV7-9 with TRBJ2-5, with 8 positions matching TRBD2. The CDR3 spans 15 residues. V lost 4 bases and J lost 2; bases outside the gene matches: 6. Germline assignment: CDR1 SEHNR and CDR2 FQNEAQ (reference sequence). This CDR3 is CASSSHRGGQETQYF. For the CDR3, the DNA is TGTGCCAGCAGCTCCCACCGCGGGGGGCAAGAGACCCAGTACTTC.

The rearrangement links TRBV28 to TRBJ2-3, with D tentatively TRBD2 (6 bases). V lost 3 bases to trimming and J lost 2 bases, with 12 bases between them. This CDR3 region has 15 residues. CDR1 and CDR2 (germline): MDHEN, SYDVKM. The CDR3 region has the DNA TGTGCCAGCAGTTTCGGGGGAGCCCCCACAGATACGCAGTATTTT. Translating it yields CASSFGGAPTDTQYF.

This clonotype was observed a handful of times. The gene calls are TRBV3-1 and TRBJ2-4; D remains unclear. The V end lost 1 base, the J end lost 6 bases, and 10 bases lay between the germline ends. There are 14 residues in the CDR3. Germline CDR1 is LGHDT and CDR2 is YNNKEL (reference sequence). The DNA for the CDR3 is TGTGCCAGCAGCCAAGGTTCAACCCGAAACATTCAGTACTTC. It yields the protein CASSQGSTRNIQYF. The variable domain in full, completed from reference TRBV3-1 and TRBJ2-4, reads DTAVSQTPKYLVTQMGNDKSIKCEQNLGHDTMYWYKQDSKKFLKIMFSYNNKELIINETVPNRFSPKSPDKAHLNLHINSLELGDSAVYFCASSQGSTRNIQYFGAGTRLSVL.

This chain links TRBV6-1 with TRBJ2-5, with 9 bases matching TRBD1. The germline V gene has CDR1 MNHNS and CDR2 SASEGT. The CDR3 is 14 amino acids. Trimming cost V 7 bases and J 2 bases; bases outside gene matches: 5. CDR3 nucleotide sequence: TGTGCCAGCAACCCGGACAGGGGTCAAGAGACCCAGTACTTC. It translates to CASNPDRGQETQYF.

This sequence joins TRBV7-6 and TRBJ1-2; D is undetermined. V dropped 5 bases and J dropped 2 bases, with 12 bases sitting between them. This CDR3 region has 14 residues. Germline lookup yields CDR1 SGHVS and CDR2 FNYEAQ. The CDR3 DNA reads TGTGCCAGCAGCCCACAGAGCGGGAACTATGGCTACACCTTC. Translating gives CASSPQSGNYGYTF.

There are many counts of this clonotype. The V call is TRBV20-1, the J call TRBJ1-5, with 8 bases matching TRBD1. CDR3 length equals 13 residues. The V gene end was trimmed by 4 bases and the J gene end by 5 bases; junction bases not matched to a gene: 4. CDR1 and CDR2 (germline): DFQATT, SNEGSKA (reference sequence). In DNA form, the CDR3 reads TGCAGTGCTACGGGACAGGTAGATCAGCCCCAGCATTTT. It specifies CSATGQVDQPQHF.

In this sample, this clonotype turned up many times. V and J are TRBV7-8 and TRBJ1-5; D perhaps matches TRBD1 (6 bases). The CDR3 consists of 15 residues. Germline CDR1 and CDR2: SGHVS and FQNEAQ. The germline V and J ends were trimmed by 4 bases and 12 bases, with 22 bases remaining between them. The CDR3 sequence is CASSSLDSLARYQHF. The CDR3 nucleotides are TGTGCCAGCAGCTCATTGGACAGTTTAGCAAGGTACCAGCATTTT.

This clonotype was found a few times. V is TRBV20-1 and J is TRBJ2-7, with a tentative D call TRBD1 (5 bases). In germline, CDR1 is DFQATT, CDR2 SNEGSKA (reference sequence). V lost 7 bases and J 0 bases, leaving 13 bases between the germline ends. The CDR3 covers 13 residues. CDR3 sequence (DNA): TGCAGTGTTGTGACGGACAACTCCTACGAGCAGTACTTC. Translation: CSVVTDNSYEQYF.

This clonotype was counted ten times or more. This chain links TRBV12-3 or TRBV12-4 with TRBJ2-5; D uncertain. Trimming left V 5 bases short and J 5 bases short, with 9 bases between. This CDR3 spans 12 amino acids. The CDR3 here is CASSPTRETQYF. In DNA form, the CDR3 reads TGTGCCAGCAGTCCCACACGGGAGACCCAGTACTTC.

This clonotype was counted only a few times. The chain uses TRBV30 and TRBJ2-5; 13 bases are a match to TRBD2. CDR1 and CDR2 (germline): GTSNPN, SVGIG (reference sequence). This CDR3 has 14 amino acids. Trimming took 5 bases from V and 9 from J; bases not matched to a gene: 9. CDR3 nucleotides: TGTGCCTGGGGGACTAGCGGGGCCCGTGGGGCCCAGTACTTC. Amino acid sequence: CAWGTSGARGAQYF.

This clonotype was seen many times. The chain links TRBV12-3 or TRBV12-4 to TRBJ2-7; the D gene is possibly TRBD2 (5 bases). The length of the CDR3 is 13 residues. V lost 0 bases and J 7 bases, leaving 10 bases between the germline ends. The CDR3 DNA is TGTGCCAGCAGTTTAGCGCCGTGGGAGGAGCAGTACTTC. It codes for CASSLAPWEEQYF.

The chain links TRBV7-2 to TRBJ1-1; tentative D call: TRBD1 (5 bases). The germline CDR1 and CDR2 sequences are SGHTA and FQGNSA. The germline V and J ends were trimmed by 6 bases and 2 bases, with 10 bases remaining between them. The CDR3 is 13 amino acids. The CDR3 region has the DNA TGTGCCAGCAGTCGTGGACATAACACTGAAGCTTTCTTT. Residues: CASSRGHNTEAFF.

The table lists this clonotype with a few counts. The chain joins TRBV3-1 to TRBJ2-7; 12 positions match TRBD2. V was pared by 2 bases and J by 6 bases, with 5 bases of the junction left unmatched. Germline CDR1 is LGHDT and CDR2 is YNNKEL (reference sequence). CDR3 length: 15 residues. CDR3 region: CASSQTGLAGGEQYF. In nucleotides, the CDR3 is TGTGCCAGCAGCCAAACGGGACTAGCGGGTGGCGAGCAGTACTTC.

In its sample, this clonotype was seen a few times. The J gene is TRBJ2-7, the V gene TRBV14, with D tentatively TRBD1 (5 bases). The germline V gene has CDR1 SGHDN and CDR2 FVKESK. The CDR3 totals 13 residues. Trimming pared 1 base from V and 3 bases from J, leaving 7 bases between. Written as DNA, the CDR3 is TGTGCCAGCAGCCAAGTGACAGACTACGAGCAGTACTTC. Translating gives CASSQVTDYEQYF.

This clonotype showed up many times. This chain uses TRBV28 with TRBJ2-5, with D tentatively TRBD2 (5 bases). CDR1 is MDHEN and CDR2 is SYDVKM in the germline V gene. The V and J ends lost 4 bases and 3 bases respectively, with 18 bases between them. There are 16 residues in the CDR3. Here the CDR3 reads CASSSLEGRNEETQYF. CDR3 coding DNA: TGTGCCAGCAGTTCACTCGAGGGAAGAAACGAAGAGACCCAGTACTTC.

This clonotype came up many times. CDR3 loop: CASSQDKPGSQETQYF. The CDR3 DNA sequence: TGTGCCAGCAGCCAAGATAAGCCAGGGTCCCAAGAGACCCAGTACTTC. This chain uses TRBV3-1 with TRBJ2-5, with D possibly being TRBD1 (5 bases). Deletions cut 0 bases from V and 1 base from J, with 12 bases between. The CDR3 extends over 16 amino acids. CDR1 is LGHDT, CDR2 YNNKEL, per germline (reference sequence).

In regard to this clonotype: The CDR3 does not close with the conserved phenylalanine or tryptophan, likely indicating a read error. This chain connects TRBV7-8 to TRBJ2-7, with TRBD1 matching over 11 bases. The V gene end was trimmed by 5 bases and the J gene end by 7 bases; junction bases not matched to a gene: 10. Germline V lookup: CDR1 SGHVS, CDR2 FQNEAQ. The CDR3 is made up of 15 amino acids. CDR3 nucleotides: TGTGCCAGCAGCACTGGACAGGGGGCGCGTGGGGAGCAGTACCTC. Amino acids: CASSTGQGARGEQYL.

The chain employs TRBV18 and TRBJ2-4; D gene ambiguous. From germline, CDR1 is KGHSH and CDR2 LQKENI. The CDR3 runs 17 residues. The V gene lost 0 bases and the J gene lost 1 base, with 13 bases spanning the gap. CDR3 amino acids: CASSPPVATGAKNIQYF. DNA of the CDR3: TGTGCCAGCTCACCACCGGTGGCCACTGGGGCCAAAAACATTCAGTACTTC.